The rows below give T cell receptor beta chains drawn from one sample of a study of human T cells and chemical hapten exposure. TCRdb fed the RACE reads into MiXCR, producing one record per CDR3 protein. The table shows approximately 180,000 distinct CDR3 sequences, with roughly 30% occurring only once. Sequences were derived from whole blood, sampled in connection with sensitization to the hapten diphenylcyclopropenone (DPC). These TCRs come from a woman between 25 and 40 years old with alopecia areata. Some clones in this sample may be carry-over from other donors' samples. CDR3s include the opening cysteine and the closing phenylalanine or tryptophan. The order of the fields is D gene, V gene, clone size, J gene, CDR3 DNA, CDR3 protein. D genes are given only for firm matches. Clone size, where shown, is once, few, many, or a class for clones that have expanded.

.	TRBV6-5	.	TRBJ2-3	TGTGCCAGCAGTTACTCCTCTAGTCGCAGAAGCACAGATACGCAGTATTTT	CASSYSSSRRSTDTQYF
TRBD1	TRBV5-1	few	TRBJ2-7	TGCGCCAGCAGCGCTCAGGGGGCAATCAACGAGCAGTACTTC	CASSAQGAINEQYF
.	TRBV29-1	.	TRBJ2-2	TGCAGCGTTGGTCACGGGGTAAACACCGGGGAGCTGTTTTTT	CSVGHGVNTGELFF
TRBD1	TRBV18	.	TRBJ1-1	TGTGCCAGCTCCCTCAATTCGGACAGGGCTAACACTGAAGCTTTCTTT	CASSLNSDRANTEAFF
.	TRBV20-1	.	TRBJ1-5	TGCAGTGCTAGACCGGCAGGGATTAGCAATCAGCCCCAGCATTTT	CSARPAGISNQPQHF
.	TRBV4-1	.	TRBJ1-4	TGCGCCAGCAGCCAACGATTTAACGAAGGGGAAAAACTGTTTTTT	CASSQRFNEGEKLFF
.	TRBV29-1	few	TRBJ2-7	TGCAGCGTTGTTAATGGACAGCTCTACGAGCAGTACTTC	CSVVNGQLYEQYF
.	TRBV9	few	TRBJ2-2	TGTGCCAGCAGCGTAGTAAGTCAGTCTTTGAACACCGGGGAGCTGTTTTTT	CASSVVSQSLNTGELFF
TRBD1	TRBV7-9	few	TRBJ1-5	TGTGCCAGCAGCGGGACAGACCCTAGCAATCAGCCCCAGCATTTT	CASSGTDPSNQPQHF
.	TRBV29-1	few	TRBJ1-1	TGCAGCGTTGGGGGGAGAGACACTGAAGCTTTCTTT	CSVGGRDTEAFF
.	TRBV29-1	few	TRBJ1-5	TGCAGCGTTGAGGAGGGTCGCAATCAGCCCCAGCATTTT	CSVEEGRNQPQHF
.	TRBV28	few	TRBJ1-1	TGTGCCAGCAGTTTATCGCGACAGGTTGTTGGACCTGAAGCTTTCTTT	CASSLSRQVVGPEAFF
.	TRBV21-1	few	TRBJ2-7	TGTGCCATCCCCAAGGAGGGCGCCACCTACGAGCAGTACTTC	CAIPKEGATYEQYF
.	TRBV20-1	once	TRBJ1-2	TGCAGTGCTAGAGACCCGAGGAACTATGGCTACACCTTC	CSARDPRNYGYTF
.	TRBV27	few	TRBJ2-7	TGTGCCAGCAGCCAAACTAGCCCCTACGAGCAGTACTTC	CASSQTSPYEQYF
.	TRBV7-2	.	TRBJ2-3	TGTGCCAGCAGCTCGACTGGCAGAGATACGCAGTATTTT	CASSSTGRDTQYF
.	TRBV28	few	TRBJ2-3	TGTGCCACCGAGTACGCCCCTGAAGATACGCAGTATTTT	CATEYAPEDTQYF
TRBD1	TRBV28	.	TRBJ1-4	TGTGCCAGCAGTTTAGGAGGGGGCACTAATGAAAAACTGTTTTTT	CASSLGGGTNEKLFF
.	TRBV9	.	TRBJ1-2	TGTGCCAGCAGCGTAGGGGCAGACCCAAACTATGGCTACACCTTC	CASSVGADPNYGYTF
.	TRBV10-3	.	TRBJ1-1	TGTGCCATCGGAGAAATGAACACTGAAGCTTTCTTT	CAIGEMNTEAFF
.	TRBV6-1	.	TRBJ2-6	TGTGCCAGCAGTGATGTAGCCGGGGCCAACGTCCTGACTTTC	CASSDVAGANVLTF
TRBD1	TRBV28	.	TRBJ1-5	TGTGCCAGCAGTGCGCCCGGGACAGTCCTGCATCAGCCCCAGCATTTT	CASSAPGTVLHQPQHF
.	TRBV12-3/TRBV12-4	.	TRBJ2-7	TGTGCCAGCAGTTTAGGCCCCACGGTCGAGCAGTACTTC	CASSLGPTVEQYF
.	TRBV20-1	few	TRBJ2-1	TGCAGTGCTAGGAGGCCCACAGGTCGCGAGCAGTTCTTC	CSARRPTGREQFF
.	TRBV9	once	TRBJ1-2	TGTGCCAGCAGCGTAGGAATGTGGGGCGACGACTATGGCTACACCTTC	CASSVGMWGDDYGYTF
.	TRBV27	.	TRBJ2-7	TGTGCCAGCAGTTTATTCGCAGGGTCGGACGAGCAGTACTTC	CASSLFAGSDEQYF
.	TRBV5-1	few	TRBJ2-5	TGCGCCAGCAGAACAGGGTTCGAGACCCAGTACTTC	CASRTGFETQYF
TRBD1	TRBV6-2/TRBV6-3	.	TRBJ2-1	TGTGCCAGCAGTGAGAGACAGGGTTCCGCCAATGAGCAGTTCTTC	CASSERQGSANEQFF
.	TRBV9	.	TRBJ2-1	TGTGCCAGCAGCGCTAGGGCTGCTTACAATGAGCAGTTCTTC	CASSARAAYNEQFF
.	TRBV29-1	few	TRBJ2-5	TGCGGAGTATCAGACCCTGGAGAGACCCAGTACTTC	CGVSDPGETQYF
TRBD1	TRBV10-3	many	TRBJ2-3	TGTGCCATCAGTGATAGGACAGGGCCAGATACGCAGTATTTT	CAISDRTGPDTQYF
.	TRBV7-2	.	TRBJ1-6	TGTGCCAGCCGTTTCTATAATTCACCCCTCCACTTT	CASRFYNSPLHF
.	TRBV2	few	TRBJ1-1	TGTGCCAGCAGTGAGACGTGGAGGAACACTGAAGCTTTCTTT	CASSETWRNTEAFF
.	TRBV6-2/TRBV6-3	.	TRBJ2-2	TGTGCCAGCAGCCAGGGACCCAGGGAGCTGTTTTTT	CASSQGPRELFF
.	TRBV3-1	.	TRBJ1-3	TGTGCCAGCAGCCCCTCCAGGCCTGGAAACACCATATATTTT	CASSPSRPGNTIYF